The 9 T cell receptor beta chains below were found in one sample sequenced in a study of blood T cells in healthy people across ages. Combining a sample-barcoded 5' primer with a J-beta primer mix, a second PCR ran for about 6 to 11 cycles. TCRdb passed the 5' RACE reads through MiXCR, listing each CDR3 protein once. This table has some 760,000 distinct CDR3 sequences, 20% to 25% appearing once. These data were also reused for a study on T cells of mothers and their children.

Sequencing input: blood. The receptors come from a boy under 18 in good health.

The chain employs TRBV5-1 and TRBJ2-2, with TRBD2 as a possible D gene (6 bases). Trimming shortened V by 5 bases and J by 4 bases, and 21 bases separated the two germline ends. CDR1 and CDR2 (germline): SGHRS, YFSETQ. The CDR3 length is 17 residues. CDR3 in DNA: TGCGCCAGCAGACGTCCCGGGGCGGGGTCGGTCACCGGGGAGCTGTTTTTT. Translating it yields CASRRPGAGSVTGELFF.

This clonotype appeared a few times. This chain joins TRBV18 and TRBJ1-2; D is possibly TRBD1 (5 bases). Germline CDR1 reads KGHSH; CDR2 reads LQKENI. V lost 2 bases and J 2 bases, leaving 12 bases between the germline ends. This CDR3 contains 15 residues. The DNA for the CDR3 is TGTGCCAGCTCACCAAGTCGACAGATCAACTATGGCTACACCTTC. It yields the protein CASSPSRQINYGYTF. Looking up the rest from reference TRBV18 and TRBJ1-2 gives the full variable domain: NAGVMQNPRHLVRRRGQEARLRCSPMKGHSHVYWYRQLPEEGLKFMVYLQKENIIDESGMPKERFSAEFPKEGPSILRIQQVVRGDSAAYFCASSPSRQINYGYTFGSGTRLTVV.

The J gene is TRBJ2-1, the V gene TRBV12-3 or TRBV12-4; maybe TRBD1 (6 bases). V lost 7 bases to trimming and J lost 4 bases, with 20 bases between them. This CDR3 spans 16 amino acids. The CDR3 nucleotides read TGTGCCAGCATATGGTGGGCAGGGGACAATTACAATGAGCAGTTCTTC. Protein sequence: CASIWWAGDNYNEQFF.

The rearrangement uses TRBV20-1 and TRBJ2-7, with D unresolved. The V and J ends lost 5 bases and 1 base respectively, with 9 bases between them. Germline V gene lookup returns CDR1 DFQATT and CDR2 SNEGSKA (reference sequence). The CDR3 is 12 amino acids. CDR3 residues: CSADDMSYEQYF. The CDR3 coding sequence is TGCAGTGCTGACGACATGTCCTACGAGCAGTACTTC.

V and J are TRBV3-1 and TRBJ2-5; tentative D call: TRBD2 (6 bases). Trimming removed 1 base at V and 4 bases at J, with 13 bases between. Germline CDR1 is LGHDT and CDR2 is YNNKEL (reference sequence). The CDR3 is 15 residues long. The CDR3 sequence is CASSQAISGSETQYF. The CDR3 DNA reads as TGTGCCAGCAGCCAAGCAATCAGCGGGTCAGAGACCCAGTACTTC.

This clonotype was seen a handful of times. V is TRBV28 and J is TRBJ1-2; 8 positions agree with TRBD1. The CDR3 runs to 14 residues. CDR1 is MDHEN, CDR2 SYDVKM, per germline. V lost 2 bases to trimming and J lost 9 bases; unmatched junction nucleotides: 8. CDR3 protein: CASSLDVAGGSYTF. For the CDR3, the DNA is TGTGCCAGCAGTTTAGACGTGGCAGGGGGCAGCTACACCTTC.

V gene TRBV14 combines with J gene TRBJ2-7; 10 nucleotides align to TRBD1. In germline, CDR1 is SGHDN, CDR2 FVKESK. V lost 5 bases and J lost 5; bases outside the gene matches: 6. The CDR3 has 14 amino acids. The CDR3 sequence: CASSSRDRGNEQYF. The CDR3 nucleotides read TGTGCCAGCAGCAGCCGGGACAGGGGTAACGAGCAGTACTTC.

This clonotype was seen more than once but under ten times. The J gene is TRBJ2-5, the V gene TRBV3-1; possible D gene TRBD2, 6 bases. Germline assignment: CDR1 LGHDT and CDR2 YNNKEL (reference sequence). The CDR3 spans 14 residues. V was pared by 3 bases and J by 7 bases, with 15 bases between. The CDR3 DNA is TGTGCCAGCAGCCAGGGAGTTCGGGGAGGGACCCAGTACTTC. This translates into CASSQGVRGGTQYF.

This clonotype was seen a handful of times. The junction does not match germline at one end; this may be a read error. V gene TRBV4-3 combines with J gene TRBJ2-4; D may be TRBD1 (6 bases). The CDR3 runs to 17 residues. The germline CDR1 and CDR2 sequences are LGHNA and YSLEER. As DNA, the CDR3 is TGCGCCAGCAGCCAAGACCAGGGGATTTTTGGCAAAAACATCCAGTACTTC. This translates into CASSQDQGIFGKNIQYF.